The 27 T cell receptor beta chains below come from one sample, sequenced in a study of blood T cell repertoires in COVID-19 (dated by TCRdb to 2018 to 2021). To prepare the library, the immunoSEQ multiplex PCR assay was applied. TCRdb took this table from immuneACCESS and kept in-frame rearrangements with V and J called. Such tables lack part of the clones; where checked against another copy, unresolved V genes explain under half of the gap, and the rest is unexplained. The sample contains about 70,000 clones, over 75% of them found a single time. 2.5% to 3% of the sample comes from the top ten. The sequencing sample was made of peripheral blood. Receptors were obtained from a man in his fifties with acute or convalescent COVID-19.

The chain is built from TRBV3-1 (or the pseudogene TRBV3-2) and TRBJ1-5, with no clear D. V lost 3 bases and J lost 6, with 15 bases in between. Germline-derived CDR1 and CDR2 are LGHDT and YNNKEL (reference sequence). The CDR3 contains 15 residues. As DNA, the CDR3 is TGTGCCAGCAGCCAGGGCTATAGAGCCGTTCAGCCCCAGCATTTT. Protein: CASSQGYRAVQPQHF.

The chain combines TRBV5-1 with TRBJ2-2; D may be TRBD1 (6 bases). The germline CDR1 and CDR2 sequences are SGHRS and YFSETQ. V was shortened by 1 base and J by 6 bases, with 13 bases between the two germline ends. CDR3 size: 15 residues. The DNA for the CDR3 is TGCGCCAGCAGCTTGACTACAGGGTCGGCCGGGGAGCTGTTTTTT. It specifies CASSLTTGSAGELFF.

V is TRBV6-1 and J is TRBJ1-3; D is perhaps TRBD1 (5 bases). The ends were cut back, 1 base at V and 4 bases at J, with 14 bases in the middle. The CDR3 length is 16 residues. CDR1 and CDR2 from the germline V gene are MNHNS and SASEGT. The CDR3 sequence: CASSEEGIGAGNTIYF. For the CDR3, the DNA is TGTGCCAGCAGTGAAGAAGGGATAGGGGCAGGAAACACCATATATTTT.

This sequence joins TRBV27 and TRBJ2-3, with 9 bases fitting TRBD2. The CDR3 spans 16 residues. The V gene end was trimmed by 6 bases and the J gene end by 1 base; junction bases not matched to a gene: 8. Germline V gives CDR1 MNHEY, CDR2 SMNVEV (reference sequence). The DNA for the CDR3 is TGTGCCAGCAGGAGGGGACTAGCAACTCGCACAGATACGCAGTATTTT. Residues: CASRRGLATRTDTQYF.

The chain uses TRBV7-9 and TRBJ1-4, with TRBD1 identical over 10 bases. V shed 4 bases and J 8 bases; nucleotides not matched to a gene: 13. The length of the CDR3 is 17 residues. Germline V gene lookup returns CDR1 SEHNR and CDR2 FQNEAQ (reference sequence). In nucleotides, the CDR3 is TGTGCCAGCAGCTCCCACACCCGACAGGGGGCGTGGGAAAAACTGTTTTTT. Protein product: CASSSHTRQGAWEKLFF.

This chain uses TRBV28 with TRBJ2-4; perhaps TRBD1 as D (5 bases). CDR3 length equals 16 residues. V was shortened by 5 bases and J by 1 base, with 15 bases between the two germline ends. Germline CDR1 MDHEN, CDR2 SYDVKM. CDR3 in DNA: TGTGCCAGCAGTACTAAGACAGCTTCCGCCAAAAACATTCAGTACTTC. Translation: CASSTKTASAKNIQYF.

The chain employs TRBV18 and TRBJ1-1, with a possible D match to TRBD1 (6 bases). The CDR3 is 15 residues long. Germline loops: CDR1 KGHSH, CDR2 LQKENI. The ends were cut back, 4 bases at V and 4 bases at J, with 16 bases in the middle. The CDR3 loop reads CASSLPGDVSTEAFF. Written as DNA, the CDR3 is TGTGCCAGCTCACTCCCAGGGGACGTGAGCACTGAAGCTTTCTTT.

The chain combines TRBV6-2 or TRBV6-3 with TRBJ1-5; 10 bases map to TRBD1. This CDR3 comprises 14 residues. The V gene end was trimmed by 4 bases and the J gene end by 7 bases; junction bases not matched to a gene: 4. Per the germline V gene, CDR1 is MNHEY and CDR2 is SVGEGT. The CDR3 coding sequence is TGTGCCAGCAGTTCGACAGGGGGCGAGCAGCCCCAGCATTTT. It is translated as CASSSTGGEQPQHF.

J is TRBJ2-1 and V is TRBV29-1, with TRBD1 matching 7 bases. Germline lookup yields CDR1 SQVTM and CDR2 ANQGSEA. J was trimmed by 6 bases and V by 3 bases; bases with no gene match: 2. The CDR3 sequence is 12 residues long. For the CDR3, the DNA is TGCAGCGTTGAGTACAGGGGCAATGAGCAGTTCTTC. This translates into CSVEYRGNEQFF.

CDR3 nucleotide sequence: TGTGCCAGCAGTCCAGGGTTTGCTGGGCCCCAGCATTTT. Protein: CASSPGFAGPQHF. The chain recombines TRBV12-3 or TRBV12-4 with TRBJ1-5; D is possibly TRBD1 (5 bases). There are 13 residues in the CDR3. V was clipped by 5 bases and J by 9 bases, with 14 bases between them.

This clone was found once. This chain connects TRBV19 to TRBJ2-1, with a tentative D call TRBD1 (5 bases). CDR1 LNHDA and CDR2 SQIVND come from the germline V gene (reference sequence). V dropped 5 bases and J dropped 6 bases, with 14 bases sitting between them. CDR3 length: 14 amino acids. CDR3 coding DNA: TGTGCCAGTAGTGAGACTTCGACAGTCAATGAGCAGTTCTTC. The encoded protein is CASSETSTVNEQFF.

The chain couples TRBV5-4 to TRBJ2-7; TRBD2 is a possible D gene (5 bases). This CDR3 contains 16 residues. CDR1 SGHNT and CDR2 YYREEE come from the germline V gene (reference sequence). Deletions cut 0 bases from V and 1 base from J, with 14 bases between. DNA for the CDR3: TGTGCCAGCAGCTTGGGCGGTAGCGTAGCATCCTACGAGCAGTACTTC. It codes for CASSLGGSVASYEQYF.

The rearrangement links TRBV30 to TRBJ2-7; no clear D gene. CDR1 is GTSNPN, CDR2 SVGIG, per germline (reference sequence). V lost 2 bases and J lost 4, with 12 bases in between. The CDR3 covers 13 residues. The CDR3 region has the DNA TGTGCCTGGAGTCGAAACTATCTTTACGAGCAGTACTTC. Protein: CAWSRNYLYEQYF.

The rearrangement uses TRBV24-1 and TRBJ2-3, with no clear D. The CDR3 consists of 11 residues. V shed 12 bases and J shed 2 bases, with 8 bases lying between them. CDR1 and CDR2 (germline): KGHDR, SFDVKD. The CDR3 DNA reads TGTGCCGCAGGTTTCACAGATACGCAGTATTTT. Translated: CAAGFTDTQYF.

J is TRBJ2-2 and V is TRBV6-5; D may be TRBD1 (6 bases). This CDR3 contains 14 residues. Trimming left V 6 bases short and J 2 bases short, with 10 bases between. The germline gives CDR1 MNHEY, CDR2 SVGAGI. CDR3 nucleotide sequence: TGTGCCAGCAGACAACAGGGAAACACCGGGGAGCTGTTTTTT. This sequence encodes CASRQQGNTGELFF.

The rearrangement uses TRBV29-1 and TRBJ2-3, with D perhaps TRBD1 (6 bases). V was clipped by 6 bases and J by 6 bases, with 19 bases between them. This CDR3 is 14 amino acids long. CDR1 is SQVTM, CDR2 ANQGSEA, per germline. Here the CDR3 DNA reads TGCAGCGTAAAGCCTAACACAGGGTATGATACGCAGTATTTT. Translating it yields CSVKPNTGYDTQYF.

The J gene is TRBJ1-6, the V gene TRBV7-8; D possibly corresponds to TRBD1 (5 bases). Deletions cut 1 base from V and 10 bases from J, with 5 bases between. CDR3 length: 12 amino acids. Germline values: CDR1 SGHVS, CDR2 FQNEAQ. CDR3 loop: CASSLEGSPLHF. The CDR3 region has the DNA TGTGCCAGCAGCTTAGAGGGGTCACCCCTCCACTTT.

CDR3 amino acids: CASSYSSGTGNTIYF. The DNA for the CDR3 is TGTGCCAGCAGTTACTCTTCAGGGACTGGAAACACCATATATTTT. The chain links TRBV6-2 or TRBV6-3 to TRBJ1-3; maybe TRBD1 (5 bases). Germline assignment: CDR1 MNHEY and CDR2 SVGEGT. V shed 0 bases and J shed 2 bases, with 8 bases lying between them. This CDR3 has 15 amino acids.

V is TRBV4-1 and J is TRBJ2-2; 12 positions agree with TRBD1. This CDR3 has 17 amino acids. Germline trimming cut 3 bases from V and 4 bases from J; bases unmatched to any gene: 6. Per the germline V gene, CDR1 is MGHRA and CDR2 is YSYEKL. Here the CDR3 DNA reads TGCGCCAGCAGCCAGCGGGACAGGGGGCTTGTCACCGGGGAGCTGTTTTTT. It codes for CASSQRDRGLVTGELFF.

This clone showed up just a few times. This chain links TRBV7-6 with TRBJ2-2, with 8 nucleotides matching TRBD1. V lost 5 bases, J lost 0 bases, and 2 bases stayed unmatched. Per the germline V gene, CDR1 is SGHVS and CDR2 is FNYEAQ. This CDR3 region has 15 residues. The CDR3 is CASSRTGPNTGELFF. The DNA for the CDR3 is TGTGCCAGCAGCCGGACAGGGCCGAACACCGGGGAGCTGTTTTTT.

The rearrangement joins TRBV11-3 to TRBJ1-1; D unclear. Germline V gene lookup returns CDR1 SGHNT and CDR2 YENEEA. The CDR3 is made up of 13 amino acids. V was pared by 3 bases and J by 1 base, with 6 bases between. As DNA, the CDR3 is TGTGCCAGCAGCTTTTCAGAGAACACTGAAGCTTTCTTT. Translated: CASSFSENTEAFF.

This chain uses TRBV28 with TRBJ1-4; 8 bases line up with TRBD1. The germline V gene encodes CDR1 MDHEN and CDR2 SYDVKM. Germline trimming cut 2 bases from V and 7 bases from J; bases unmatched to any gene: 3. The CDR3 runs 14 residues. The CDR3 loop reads CASSLSGTGEKLFF. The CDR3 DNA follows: TGTGCCAGCAGTTTAAGCGGGACAGGTGAAAAACTGTTTTTT.

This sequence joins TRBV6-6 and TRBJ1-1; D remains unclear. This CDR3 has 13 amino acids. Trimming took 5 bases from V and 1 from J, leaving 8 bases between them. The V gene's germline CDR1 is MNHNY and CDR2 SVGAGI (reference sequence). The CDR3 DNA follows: TGTGCCAGCAGTGCACCAGGGAACACTGAAGCTTTCTTT. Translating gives CASSAPGNTEAFF.

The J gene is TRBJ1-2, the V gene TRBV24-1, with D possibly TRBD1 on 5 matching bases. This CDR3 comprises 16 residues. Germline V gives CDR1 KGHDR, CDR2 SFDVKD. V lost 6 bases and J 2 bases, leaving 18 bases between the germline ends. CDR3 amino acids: CATSPAPGGYNYGYTF. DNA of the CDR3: TGTGCCACCAGTCCAGCTCCGGGGGGGTACAACTATGGCTACACCTTC.

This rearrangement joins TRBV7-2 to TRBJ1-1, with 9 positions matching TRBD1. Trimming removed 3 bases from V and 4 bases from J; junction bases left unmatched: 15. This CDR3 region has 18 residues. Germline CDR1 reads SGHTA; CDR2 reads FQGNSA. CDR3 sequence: CASSFLRWPGQGPTEAFF. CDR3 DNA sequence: TGTGCCAGCAGCTTTCTAAGGTGGCCGGGACAGGGACCCACTGAAGCTTTCTTT.

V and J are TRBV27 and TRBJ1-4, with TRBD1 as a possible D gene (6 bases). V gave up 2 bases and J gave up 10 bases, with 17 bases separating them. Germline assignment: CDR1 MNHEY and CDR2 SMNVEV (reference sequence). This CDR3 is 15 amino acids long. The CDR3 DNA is TGTGCCAGCAGTTTAGGTTCGGGCAGGGGATCAAAACTGTTTTTT. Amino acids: CASSLGSGRGSKLFF.

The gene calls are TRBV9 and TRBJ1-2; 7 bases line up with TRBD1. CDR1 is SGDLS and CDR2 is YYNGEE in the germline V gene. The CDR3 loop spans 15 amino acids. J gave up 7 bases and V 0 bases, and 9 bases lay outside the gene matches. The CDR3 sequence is CASSVARGGLFGYTF. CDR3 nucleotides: TGTGCCAGCAGCGTAGCGAGAGGGGGCTTGTTTGGCTACACCTTC.